These T cell receptor beta chains were read from a single sample in a study of cytomegalovirus exposure and HLA in healthy donors. Here immunoSEQ multiplex PCR was the method, and the copy in TCRdb shows in-frame clones only, minus some. Of around 170,000 clones listed, 75% to 90% are singletons. The source material was PBMCs. The receptors originated from a woman between 18 and 30 years old in good health and CMV-seronegative. Both conserved end residues are part of each CDR3. D genes are given only for firm matches. Rows give clone size only sometimes, using once, few, many, or a class for an expanded clone.

v_gene	abundance	d_gene	j_gene	CDR3nt	CDR3aa
TRBV2	NA	TRBD1	TRBJ1-2	TGTGCCAGCAATAGGGACAGAACTGATGGCTACACCTTC	CASNRDRTDGYTF
TRBV28	NA	NA	TRBJ2-2	TGTGCCAGCAGTTTTTTGGGGGCGACCGGGGAGCTGTTTTTT	CASSFLGATGELFF
TRBV30	NA	TRBD1	TRBJ1-4	TGTGCCTGGACCAGGGGGGCAACTAATGAAAAACTGTTTTTT	CAWTRGATNEKLFF
TRBV6-1	few	NA	TRBJ1-6	TGTGCCAGCAGTCCCGACAGGAATAATTCACCCCTCCACTTT	CASSPDRNNSPLHF
TRBV29-1	NA	NA	TRBJ2-5	TGCAGCGTGGTGACAGAACAAGAGACCCAGTACTTC	CSVVTEQETQYF
TRBV1	NA	NA	TRBJ1-5	TGCACCAGCAGCCTCGGCCCGGGACAGGCGTGCAATCAGCCCCAGCATTTT	CTSSLGPGQACNQPQHF
TRBV7-8	NA	NA	TRBJ1-6	TGTGCCAGCAGCTTAGGTGGGGGGAGTGGATCACCCCTCCACTTT	CASSLGGGSGSPLHF
TRBV15	few	TRBD1	TRBJ2-3	TGTGCCACCAGCAGAGGGCCAGGACAGGGGGCAGATACGCAGTATTTT	CATSRGPGQGADTQYF
TRBV5-1	NA	NA	TRBJ1-1	TGCGCCAGCAGCGATACAGGGATTCAAGCTTTCTTT	CASSDTGIQAFF
TRBV29-1	NA	NA	TRBJ2-2	TGCAGCGTTCGGATCCCAACCGACAGATCGAACACCGGGGAGCTGTTTTTT	CSVRIPTDRSNTGELFF
TRBV6-5	NA	NA	TRBJ2-2	TGTGCCAGCAGTTACTCCCAGGGGGGTTGGACCGGGGAGCTGTTTTTT	CASSYSQGGWTGELFF
TRBV30	NA	NA	TRBJ1-1	TGTGCCTGGAGTGTGGAGGGGAACACTGAAGCTTTCTTT	CAWSVEGNTEAFF
TRBV19	few	TRBD2	TRBJ2-2	TGTGCCAGTAGTATGGTGGCCCTAGCGGGGGGGGCCGGGGAGCTGTTTTTT	CASSMVALAGGAGELFF
TRBV7-6	NA	TRBD2	TRBJ2-7	TGTGCCAGCAGCTCTAGCGGGACAGTCGAGCAGTACTTC	CASSSSGTVEQYF
TRBV4-2	NA	NA	TRBJ2-7	TGTGCCAGCAGCCAGACACCTTCCTCCTACGAGCAGTACTTC	CASSQTPSSYEQYF
TRBV6-1	once	NA	TRBJ1-2	TGTGCCAGCAGTGAGGAGGAGGGGTCGAGCTACACCTTC	CASSEEEGSSYTF
TRBV28	NA	NA	TRBJ1-6	TGTGCCAGCAGTCGGGCGACAGGAATTTATAATTCACCCCTCCACTTT	CASSRATGIYNSPLHF
TRBV5-8	NA	NA	TRBJ2-7	TGTGCCAGCAGCTTGGGCAGGGCTACGGGCGAGCAGTACTTC	CASSLGRATGEQYF
TRBV14	NA	NA	TRBJ1-6	TGTGCCAGCAGCCCGCATTACAGTAATTCACCCCTCCACTTT	CASSPHYSNSPLHF
TRBV4-1	NA	TRBD2	TRBJ2-3	TGCGCCAGCAGCCAACTAGCGGGGGGGCCTCTCGGAGATACGCAGTATTTT	CASSQLAGGPLGDTQYF
TRBV7-9	NA	NA	TRBJ2-3	TGTGCCAGCAGCTTAAAGGGGATTAGCACAGATACGCAGTATTTT	CASSLKGISTDTQYF
TRBV7-3	NA	NA	TRBJ1-2	TGTGCCAGCAGCTCCGGCGGGGCGGGTCGAGATGGCTACACCTTC	CASSSGGAGRDGYTF
TRBV27	NA	TRBD1	TRBJ1-2	TGTGCCAGCAGTTTACGACAGGGCCCTGCCTATGGCTACACCTTC	CASSLRQGPAYGYTF
TRBV6-5	NA	NA	TRBJ2-1	TGTGCCAGCGTCGCCCCCCCGGTTTACAATGAGCAGTTCTTC	CASVAPPVYNEQFF
TRBV10-3	NA	NA	TRBJ1-5	TGTGCCACCCGACTGAATAGCAATCAGCCCCAGCATTTT	CATRLNSNQPQHF
TRBV5-1	NA	NA	TRBJ1-6	TGCGCCAGCAGCTTGGGTTCGAGCTCCTATAATTCACCCCTCCACTTT	CASSLGSSSYNSPLHF
TRBV20-1	NA	TRBD1	TRBJ1-2	TGCAGTGGACAGGGGGCGTGGGGCTACACCTTC	CSGQGAWGYTF
TRBV2	NA	NA	TRBJ2-7	TGTGCCAGCAGCGGCGGAGCCTACGAGCAGTACTTC	CASSGGAYEQYF
TRBV5-1	NA	NA	TRBJ1-1	TGCGCCAGCAGCGAGAGTCAATACACTGAAGCTTTCTTT	CASSESQYTEAFF
TRBV6-1	NA	TRBD2	TRBJ2-5	TGTGCCAGCAGCGGACTAGCGGGGCAAGAGACCCAGTACTTC	CASSGLAGQETQYF
TRBV2	NA	TRBD2	TRBJ2-7	TGTGCCAGCAGTGCCCGGACTAGCGACGAGCAGTACTTC	CASSARTSDEQYF
TRBV4-1	NA	NA	TRBJ2-7	TGCGCCAGCAGCCAAGTTTGGGCGGGCCTCGGGGGTTACGAGCAGTACTTC	CASSQVWAGLGGYEQYF
TRBV6-6	NA	NA	TRBJ1-6	TGTGCCAGCACGGTGGGGAGAAGGGATTCACCCCTCCACTTT	CASTVGRRDSPLHF
TRBV28	NA	NA	TRBJ1-1	TGTGCCAGCAGTTTGGGGCAGGCGAACACTGAAGCTTTCTTT	CASSLGQANTEAFF
TRBV4-1	once	NA	TRBJ2-7	TGCGCCAGCAGCCAAGAAGGTAACTTGGCAGGTTCCAACGAGCAGTACTTC	CASSQEGNLAGSNEQYF
TRBV4-1	NA	NA	TRBJ1-2	TGCGCCAGCACGACCAGGGGTTTAAACTATGGCTACACCTTC	CASTTRGLNYGYTF
TRBV5-1	NA	TRBD2	TRBJ2-7	TGCGCCAGCAGCTTGGTTGGTAGCGGGGGGGCAAGAGAGCAGTACTTC	CASSLVGSGGAREQYF
TRBV28	NA	NA	TRBJ2-3	TGTGCCAGCAGCCAGGGGCGTGTGGATACGCAGTATTTT	CASSQGRVDTQYF
TRBV30	NA	NA	TRBJ1-1	TGTGCCTGGAGTGTATGGACGCCTAGCGGGAAGGGCACTGAAGCTTTCTTT	CAWSVWTPSGKGTEAFF
TRBV10-2	NA	TRBD1	TRBJ1-1	TGCGCCAGCAGTGAGGACAGGGAAGGAGCTGAAGCTTTCTTT	CASSEDREGAEAFF
TRBV9	NA	TRBD2	TRBJ2-7	TGTGCCAGCAGCCCATGGGGGGGGACTAGCAGCTACGAGCAGTACTTC	CASSPWGGTSSYEQYF
TRBV2	NA	TRBD1	TRBJ1-2	TGTGCCAGCAGTAGACAGGGGCGAGAAACTGGCTACACCTTC	CASSRQGRETGYTF
TRBV19	NA	NA	TRBJ2-7	TGTGCCAGTAGTCGGACAGTGCTCTACGAGCAGTACTTC	CASSRTVLYEQYF
TRBV10-3	NA	TRBD2	TRBJ2-7	TGTGCCATCAGTGTTTCGCTAGCGGAGGCCTACGAGCAGTACTTC	CAISVSLAEAYEQYF
TRBV21-1	NA	NA	TRBJ1-1	TGTGCCAGCAGCAAAGACGCGATGAGAGGGTTGAACACTGAAGCTTTCTTT	CASSKDAMRGLNTEAFF
TRBV18	NA	TRBD1	TRBJ2-1	TGTGCCAGCTCAGGATGGACAGGGGCCCATTCGTTCGATGAGCAGTTCTTC	CASSGWTGAHSFDEQFF
TRBV19	NA	TRBD2	TRBJ2-4	TGTGCCAGTAGTATAGATCGACTAGCGGGGGGTTTAATTTCCCCGAAATCCAAAAACATTCAGTACTTC	CASSIDRLAGGLISPKSKNIQYF
TRBV27	few	NA	TRBJ1-2	TGTGCCAGCAGTCCCAGGGCTAACTATGGCTACACCTTC	CASSPRANYGYTF
TRBV27	NA	TRBD1	TRBJ1-5	TGTGCCAGCAGGGGGACAGGGGGCGCAGGAAATCAGCCCCAGCATTTT	CASRGTGGAGNQPQHF
TRBV6-1	NA	TRBD1	TRBJ1-6	TGTGCCAGCCGACAGGGCGGTTCACCCCTCCACTTT	CASRQGGSPLHF
TRBV10-2	NA	NA	TRBJ1-1	TGCGCCAGTCGCGACAGGATGAACACTGAAGCTTTCTTT	CASRDRMNTEAFF
TRBV6-1	NA	TRBD1	TRBJ1-1	TGTGCCAGCAGTGAAGCGTGGGGGACAGGGGAGGGGGCTTTCTTT	CASSEAWGTGEGAFF
TRBV7-9	NA	TRBD1	TRBJ1-2	TGTGCCAGCAGCTCCCAGGACAGGGCCACGAACTATGGCTACACCTTC	CASSSQDRATNYGYTF
TRBV18	once	NA	TRBJ2-7	TGTGCCAGCTCACCGGCGGGCTACGAGCAGTACTTC	CASSPAGYEQYF
TRBV28	NA	NA	TRBJ1-2	TGTGCCAGCAGCCGGATCGGGTATGGCTACACCTTC	CASSRIGYGYTF
TRBV11-3	NA	NA	TRBJ1-1	TGTGCCAGCCATTTCCCGGGGGTTACTGAAGCTTTCTTT	CASHFPGVTEAFF
TRBV28	NA	TRBD1	TRBJ1-2	TGTGCCAGCAGTTTTAGGCCAGGGGGCTGGAATGGCTACACCTTC	CASSFRPGGWNGYTF
TRBV6-5	NA	TRBD2	TRBJ2-3	TGTGCCAGCAGAACTAGCGGGGGGTACACAGATACGCAGTATTTT	CASRTSGGYTDTQYF
TRBV28	NA	TRBD2	TRBJ2-2	TGTGCCAGCTGGGGGGGGTTAAACACCGGGGAGCTGTTTTTT	CASWGGLNTGELFF
TRBV28	NA	NA	TRBJ2-1	TGTGCCAGCCCCCCTGGCAGGCCGAATTACAATGGGCAGTTCTTC	CASPPGRPNYNGQFF